Each of the 22 T cell receptor beta chains below was sequenced from the same sample in a study of blood T cell repertoires in COVID-19. The data were produced by immunoSEQ multiplex PCR, yet TCRdb's version contains in-frame clones alone and is incomplete. The sample consists of some 250,000 clones, around 89% of them appearing once. The sample was PBMCs or T cells enriched from blood (not recorded which). Source of these receptors: a man in his forties who had recovered from COVID-19.

The chain links TRBV7-8 to TRBJ1-2; D might be TRBD1 (6 bases). Germline V CDR1 and CDR2: SGHVS, FQNEAQ. This CDR3 spans 16 amino acids. Trimming removed 1 base at V and 1 base at J, with 13 bases between. The CDR3 DNA is TGTGCCAGCAGCTTAGTGTCAGGGGTTTTTAACTATGGCTACACCTTC. Translation gives CASSLVSGVFNYGYTF.

The chain joins TRBV7-2 to TRBJ2-1, with TRBD2 matching 7 bases. The CDR3 consists of 15 residues. The junction had 8 bases not matched to a gene; V was cut back by 4 bases and J by 5 bases. In germline, CDR1 is SGHTA, CDR2 FQGNSA. The CDR3 coding sequence is TGTGCCAGCAGCTCCAGACTAAGCGGGAACAATGAGCAGTTCTTC. It translates to CASSSRLSGNNEQFF.

The CDR3 region has the DNA TGTGCCAGTAGTATACCCCAAGACAGGGCCTATGGCTACACCTTC. It is translated as CASSIPQDRAYGYTF. The V and J genes are TRBV19 and TRBJ1-2; TRBD1 aligns across 7 bases. CDR3 length: 15 amino acids. V shed 2 bases and J 4 bases; nucleotides not matched to a gene: 7. Germline V gives CDR1 LNHDA, CDR2 SQIVND (reference sequence).

The V call is TRBV3-1 (or the pseudogene TRBV3-2), the J call TRBJ2-2; 15 nucleotides line up with TRBD2. J lost 6 bases, V lost 4 bases, and 9 bases had no gene match. CDR3 length: 18 amino acids. Germline-derived CDR1 and CDR2 are LGHDT and YNNKEL (reference sequence). The CDR3 region has the DNA TGTGCCAGCAGCCCTCGGGGGGGACTAGCGGGGGGCCCCGGGGAGCTGTTTTTT. Translation gives CASSPRGGLAGGPGELFF.

This chain joins TRBV25-1 and TRBJ1-3; D may be TRBD1 (5 bases). The CDR3 runs to 14 residues. The germline CDR1 and CDR2 sequences are MGHDK and SYGVNS. Trimming pared 1 base from V and 4 bases from J, leaving 8 bases between. CDR3: CASSESGSGNTIYF. CDR3 in DNA: TGTGCCAGCAGTGAATCAGGGTCAGGAAACACCATATATTTT.

The chain joins TRBV5-6 to TRBJ1-2, with D unclear. Germline V gene lookup returns CDR1 SGHDT and CDR2 YYEEEE. The CDR3 is 12 amino acids. Between the trimmed V and J ends, which lost 4 bases and 5 bases, there was a span of 9 bases. Here the CDR3 DNA reads TGTGCCAGCAGCGGCAGGATATATGGCTACACCTTC. Its translation: CASSGRIYGYTF.

The rearrangement links TRBV3-1 (or the pseudogene TRBV3-2) to TRBJ1-1, with 8 bases aligning to TRBD1. The CDR3 loop spans 15 amino acids. J was trimmed by 1 base and V by 2 bases; bases with no gene match: 3. Germline CDR1 LGHDT, CDR2 YNNKEL (reference sequence). CDR3 in DNA: TGTGCCAGCAGCCAAACGGGACAGGAGAACACTGAAGCTTTCTTT. The encoded protein is CASSQTGQENTEAFF.

The chain has TRBV27 and TRBJ1-2; 8 nucleotides align to TRBD1. V lost 4 bases and J lost 4; bases outside the gene matches: 5. Germline assignment: CDR1 MNHEY and CDR2 SMNVEV (reference sequence). The CDR3 sequence is 14 residues long. The CDR3, as DNA: TGTGCCAGCAGTTCGGACAGGGCGCCCTATGGCTACACCTTC. This gives the protein CASSSDRAPYGYTF.

This clone was observed a single time. The chain uses TRBV29-1 and TRBJ2-7; the match to TRBD1 covers 9 bases. Germline lookup yields CDR1 SQVTM and CDR2 ANQGSEA. V gave up 6 bases and J gave up 7 bases; unmatched junction bases: 13. The CDR3 contains 14 residues. As DNA, the CDR3 is TGCAGCGTGATGCGGGACAGGGCGTCGGGGGAGCAGTACTTC. Encoded protein: CSVMRDRASGEQYF.

This chain's CDR3 is CASSSTQGTSYNEQFF. The CDR3 DNA follows: TGTGCCAGCAGCTCCACACAGGGGACCTCCTACAATGAGCAGTTCTTC. The chain employs TRBV7-9 and TRBJ2-1; 7 nucleotides agree with TRBD1. Germline V gives CDR1 SEHNR, CDR2 FQNEAQ (reference sequence). The CDR3 is made up of 16 amino acids. Trimming at V came to 4 bases and at J to 0 bases, leaving 6 bases not matched to a gene.

This rearrangement joins TRBV11-1 to TRBJ2-5; TRBD2 aligns across 9 bases. The CDR3 is 16 residues long. With 5 bases clipped from V and 5 bases from J, the junction kept 12 bases outside the gene matches. The germline V gene encodes CDR1 SGHAT and CDR2 FQDESV (reference sequence). The CDR3: CASSAKLAGASETQYF. The CDR3 DNA follows: TGTGCCAGCAGCGCGAAGTTAGCGGGGGCGAGTGAGACCCAGTACTTC.

The chain carries TRBV5-1 and TRBJ2-5, with 8 bases aligning to TRBD1. Germline lookup yields CDR1 SGHRS and CDR2 YFSETQ. The junction had 7 bases not matched to a gene; V was cut back by 1 base and J by 5 bases. This CDR3 comprises 15 residues. CDR3 DNA sequence: TGCGCCAGCAGCTTGAAGACAGGGGTACGGGAGACCCAGTACTTC. Its translation: CASSLKTGVRETQYF.

The chain couples TRBV5-1 to TRBJ2-5, with 9 positions matching TRBD1. Germline V gene sequence: CDR1 SGHRS, CDR2 YFSETQ. The CDR3 covers 15 residues. V shed 3 bases and J 4 bases; nucleotides not matched to a gene: 7. The CDR3 loop is CASSSSGTGPETQYF. In DNA form, the CDR3 reads TGCGCCAGCAGCTCCTCCGGGACAGGGCCAGAGACCCAGTACTTC.

The chain has TRBV28 and TRBJ2-1, with D uncertain. V gave up 4 bases and J gave up 6 bases, with 7 bases separating them. Germline V gene data show CDR1 as MDHEN and CDR2 as SYDVKM. The CDR3 is 12 residues long. CDR3 residues: CASSWATNEQFF. DNA of the CDR3: TGTGCCAGCAGTTGGGCCACCAATGAGCAGTTCTTC. The full variable domain, in which reference TRBV28 and TRBJ2-1 provide the parts outside the CDR3, is DVKVTQSSRYLVKRTGEKVFLECVQDMDHENMFWYRQDPGLGLRLIYFSYDVKMKEKGDIPEGYSVSREKKERFSLILESASTNQTSMYLCASSWATNEQFFGPGTRLTVL.

The chain uses TRBV6-1 and TRBJ2-1, with a tentative D call TRBD2 (5 bases). CDR3 length: 15 amino acids. V was pared by 1 base and J by 0 bases, with 7 bases between. Germline V gene lookup returns CDR1 MNHNS and CDR2 SASEGT. The CDR3 sequence is CASSEVGSSYNEQFF. Here the CDR3 DNA reads TGTGCCAGCAGTGAAGTTGGGAGCTCCTACAATGAGCAGTTCTTC.

The chain recombines TRBV11-2 with TRBJ1-3; the D is unclear. The CDR3 runs to 14 residues. V was trimmed by 6 bases and J by 3 bases, leaving 12 bases between them. Germline V gene lookup returns CDR1 SGHAT and CDR2 FQNNGV. This CDR3 is CASSLSRFGNTIYF. CDR3 nucleotide sequence: TGTGCCAGCAGTTTATCTAGATTTGGAAACACCATATATTTT.

V is TRBV18 and J is TRBJ2-3; weak D call: TRBD1 (5 bases). Germline lookup yields CDR1 KGHSH and CDR2 LQKENI. The length of the CDR3 is 13 residues. V lost 3 bases and J 6 bases, leaving 10 bases between the germline ends. CDR3 loop: CASSPIPGDTQYF. In DNA form, the CDR3 reads TGTGCCAGCTCACCCATTCCAGGGGATACGCAGTATTTT.

CDR3 nucleotide sequence: TGTGCCAGCAGTGAATGGGGCAGACGCACAGATACGCAGTATTTT. Translating gives CASSEWGRRTDTQYF. V and J are TRBV25-1 and TRBJ2-3, with a possible D match to TRBD1 (5 bases). Germline values: CDR1 MGHDK, CDR2 SYGVNS. The CDR3 spans 15 residues. Trimming removed 1 base at V and 1 base at J, with 9 bases between. Full variable domain (remainder filled in from reference TRBV25-1 and TRBJ2-3): EADIYQTPRYLVIGTGKKITLECSQTMGHDKMYWYQQDPGMELHLIHYSYGVNSTEKGDLSSESTVSRIRTEHFPLTLESARPSHTSQYLCASSEWGRRTDTQYFGPGTRLTVL.

This chain joins TRBV7-3 and TRBJ2-3, with 15 bases that match TRBD2. The CDR3 is 18 residues long. The germline V gene encodes CDR1 SGHTA and CDR2 FQGTGA. The ends lost 1 base at V and 5 bases at J; junction bases unmatched: 7. In nucleotides, the CDR3 is TGTGCCAGCAGCTTAAGGTCGGGACTAGCGGGGGGTGGAGATACGCAGTATTTT. Translation gives CASSLRSGLAGGGDTQYF. Variable domain in full (rest from reference TRBV7-3 and TRBJ2-3): GAGVSQTPSNKVTEKGKYVELRCDPISGHTALYWYRQSLGQGPEFLIYFQGTGAADDSGLPNDRFFAVRPEGSVSTLKIQRTERGDSAVYLCASSLRSGLAGGGDTQYFGPGTRLTVL.

This clone has a handful of counts. This rearrangement joins TRBV27 to TRBJ1-6; 7 positions agree with TRBD1. Germline loops: CDR1 MNHEY, CDR2 SMNVEV (reference sequence). The CDR3 totals 17 residues. Unmatched junction bases numbered 8, after V lost 6 bases and J lost 0 bases. This chain's CDR3 is CASRESGGSSYNSPLHF. CDR3 DNA sequence: TGTGCCAGCAGGGAATCAGGGGGTAGCTCCTATAATTCACCCCTCCACTTT.

The V and J genes are TRBV2 and TRBJ1-6; D remains unclear. Trimming stripped 2 bases from V and 8 bases from J, with 10 bases between. This CDR3 is built from 14 residues. In germline, CDR1 is SNHLY, CDR2 FYNNEI. This CDR3 reads CASSESGRDSPLHF. The DNA for the CDR3 is TGTGCCAGCAGTGAATCGGGGAGGGATTCACCCCTCCACTTT.

The chain carries TRBV7-2 and TRBJ1-5, with a tentative D call TRBD1 (5 bases). Trimming pared 1 base from V and 7 bases from J, leaving 20 bases between. Germline CDR1 is SGHTA and CDR2 is FQGNSA. CDR3 length: 17 amino acids. The DNA for the CDR3 is TGTGCCAGCAGCTTAGATCCTCCAAGCAGGGTGCACCAGCCCCAGCATTTT. It codes for CASSLDPPSRVHQPQHF.